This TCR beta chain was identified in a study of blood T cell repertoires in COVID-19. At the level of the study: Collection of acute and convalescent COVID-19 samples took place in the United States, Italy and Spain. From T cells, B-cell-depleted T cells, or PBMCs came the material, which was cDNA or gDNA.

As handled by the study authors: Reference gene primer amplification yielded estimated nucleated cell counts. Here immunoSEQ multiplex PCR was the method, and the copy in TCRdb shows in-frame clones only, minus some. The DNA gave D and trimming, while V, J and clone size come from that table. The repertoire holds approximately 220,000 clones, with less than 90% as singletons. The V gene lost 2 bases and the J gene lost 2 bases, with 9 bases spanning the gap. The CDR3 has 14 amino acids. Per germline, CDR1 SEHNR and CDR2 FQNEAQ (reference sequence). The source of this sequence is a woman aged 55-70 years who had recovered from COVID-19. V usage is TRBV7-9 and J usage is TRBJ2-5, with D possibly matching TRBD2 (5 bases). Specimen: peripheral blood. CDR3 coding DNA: TGTGCCAGCAGCTTACACGGGGAGCAAGAGACCCAGTACTTC. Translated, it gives CASSLHGEQETQYF.